This entry lists 3 T cell receptor beta chains sequenced from one sample in a study of blood T cells in healthy people across ages. Alongside a J-beta primer mix, a sample-barcoded 5' primer served in a second PCR lasting about 7 to 11 cycles. One entry per CDR3 protein results from TCRdb running MiXCR on the 5' RACE reads. In the table there are about 930,000 distinct CDR3 sequences, 25% to 35% of which are singletons. The sample was also reused in another study, on T cells of mothers and their children.

Sequenced: blood. All receptors derive from a middle-aged woman in good health.

Ten or more counts support this clonotype. V is TRBV6-2 or TRBV6-3 and J is TRBJ2-1; 8 bases match TRBD2. After removal of 4 bases from V and 2 bases from J, the junction contained 7 bases not matched to a gene. CDR1 MNHEY and CDR2 SVGEGT come from the germline V gene. CDR3 length equals 16 residues. The CDR3 region has the DNA TGTGCCAGCAGTTTCACGACTAGCGAGCCCTACAATGAGCAGTTCTTC. Its translation is CASSFTTSEPYNEQFF.

This clonotype came up a few times. V and J are TRBV21-1 and TRBJ2-7. TRBV21-1 counts as a pseudogene. The CDR3 extends over 12 amino acids. This CDR3 is CATPKATYEQYF. DNA of the CDR3: TGTGCCACCCCGAAAGCCACGTACGAGCAGTACTTC.

V usage is TRBV12-3 or TRBV12-4 and J usage is TRBJ2-3; D gene uncertain. V was pared by 7 bases and J by 4 bases, with 9 bases between. This CDR3 is built from 12 residues. Here the CDR3 DNA reads TGTGCCAGCACCTTCGGAGCAGATACGCAGTATTTT. Encoded protein: CASTFGADTQYF.